This T cell receptor (beta chain) was captured in a study of early T cells in non-severe SARS-CoV-2 infection. Across the whole study: Sequencing was performed on bulk RNA from unsorted whole blood, leaving chains unpaired. Whole-study findings and limits: In VDJdb matching, anti-spike CD8 responses were favored while private and CD4 specificities went missing.

Molecules of cDNA were individually given unique molecular identifiers that were attached to them. In TCRdb, the 5' RACE reads were re-called with MiXCR into one record per CDR3 protein. The sample contains tens of thousands of distinct CDR3 sequences, around 20% of which appear only once. As concerns this clonotype: No antigen is known for it.

This CDR3 is 15 amino acids long. Germline V gene lookup returns CDR1 DFQATT and CDR2 SNEGSKA (reference sequence). After removal of 5 bases from V and 5 bases from J, the junction contained 12 bases not matched to a gene. The genes are TRBV20-1 and TRBJ2-1; TRBD2 matches at 7 bases. The receptor was derived from an adult who was a healthcare worker with PCR-confirmed SARS-CoV-2 infection or an uninfected control (not recorded which). The specimen was whole blood, collected at baseline. DNA of the CDR3: TGCAGTGCTGGGACTCGGCTAGCGGAAAACAATGAGCAGTTCTTC. This sequence encodes CSAGTRLAENNEQFF.